This TCR beta chain emerged from a study of blood T cell repertoires in COVID-19 (TCRdb year 2020). For the study in its entirety: Samples covering the acute and convalescent phases of COVID-19 were provided by collaborators in the United States, Italy and Spain. The prospective study material was composed of cDNA or gDNA derived from T cells, B-cell-depleted T cells, or PBMCs. Deeply sampled blood TCRbeta repertoires from subjects exposed to, actively infected with, or recovered from COVID-19 were included in the dataset. The repertoires were released in a freely available public database intended as a resource for research on the immune response to SARS-CoV-2. Samples came from the ongoing ImmuneRACE study (first 160 participants) plus 1,254 subjects from 6 global collaborators. Sample metadata almost always included a de-identified subject ID, COVID-19 status, age in years and sex. Where available, HLA class I and class II types were taken from metadata supplied by the sample provider and were not determined by assay-based typing.

Each collaborating institution followed its own protocols to collect whole blood in K2EDTA tubes. For TCRbeta analysis, collaborators shipped samples in one of three forms: frozen whole blood, isolated PBMCs, or DNA extracted from either of those sample types. For CDR1 and CDR2, the germline V gene (reference sequence) lists LNHDA and SQIVND. Unmatched junction bases come to 5, with V trimmed by 3 bases and J by 1 base. The CDR3 sequence holds 15 residues, the cysteine and phenylalanine included. CDR3 DNA only is kept here, 45 bases in frame from base 1. Comments on this clone: The antigen it recognizes is unknown. No much larger clone exists at a distance of one base, and base qualities are not known.

TCRbeta CDR3 regions were amplified from genomic DNA by means of the immunoSEQ Assay, a bias-controlled multiplex PCR. The original pipeline was this. The number of nucleated cells in each sample was estimated by amplification of reference gene primers within the assay. To quantify the absolute abundance of each unique TCRbeta CDR3 rearrangement, sequence reads were collapsed and filtered. For each sample, productive Simpson clonality was calculated as the square root of Simpson's diversity index over productive rearrangements. The table was pulled from immuneACCESS by TCRdb, which kept in-frame rearrangements only. Such tables lose some clones; where checked, under half of the loss comes from unresolved V genes, and the rest has no known cause. D and trimming were read from the DNA, whereas the V and J calls and clone size are those reported in that table. Within this sample are roughly 120,000 clones, with 70% to 90% of them counted one time only. The ten largest clones capture 15% to 20% of the sample.

Beyond this particular receptor, the publication reports: The amount of clinical and demographic metadata varied by source and participant and was provided uncurated.

The chain joins TRBV19 to TRBJ2-7; 8 nucleotides in the junction match TRBD2. The receptor's source is a woman aged 55-69 years with acute or convalescent COVID-19. The sample taken for sequencing was peripheral blood. The CDR3 region reads CASSIAGGESYEQYF. The sequenced DNA is TGTGCCAGTAGTATCGCGGGGGGCGAGTCCTACGAGCAGTACTTC. Beyond the CDR3, the reference TRBV19 and TRBJ2-7 genes provide the residues; the full variable domain reads: DGGITQSPKYLFRKEGQNVTLSCEQNLNHDAMYWYRQDPGQGLRLIYYSQIVNDFQKGDIAEGYSVSREKKESFPLTVTSAQKNPTAFYLCASSIAGGESYEQYFGPGTRLTVT.